This T cell receptor (beta chain) came from a study of lymphopenia after photon versus proton radiotherapy. Profiling relied on immunoSEQ multiplex PCR, and the TCRdb table lists in-frame clones only, not all of them. The sample yields approximately 66,000 clones, around 85% seen once. V gave up 0 bases and J gave up 1 base; unmatched junction bases: 6. Germline-derived CDR1 and CDR2 are SGHRS and YFSETQ. The CDR3 is 17 residues long. The chain uses TRBV5-1 and TRBJ1-3, with TRBD1 matching 8 bases. The clonotype originates from a man in his forties with gastric cancer. The sample here was peripheral blood, taken from a patient treated with photon-based radiotherapy. The CDR3 region has the DNA TGCGCCAGCAGCTTGGCAGGACAGGGCCCTTCTGGAAACACCATATATTTT. It codes for CASSLAGQGPSGNTIYF.